This record looks at one T cell receptor beta chain sequence and its context. The repertoire was sequenced with immunoSEQ multiplex PCR; TCRdb's copy has only in-frame clones and lacks some. The sample shows about 70,000 clones, under 90% of them seen only once. This entry belongs to a study of control samples from healthy donors and cancer patients. Deletions cut 0 bases from V and 6 bases from J, with 13 bases between. Germline V lookup: CDR1 SGHRS, CDR2 YFSETQ. The CDR3 runs 14 residues. V usage is TRBV5-1 and J usage is TRBJ2-7, with D perhaps given as TRBD1 or TRBD2 (6 bases each). Sequencing input: blood. The TCR sequence derives from a man between 50 and 59 years old in good health. CDR3 DNA sequence: TGCGCCAGCAGCTTGGCGGGGGCCGGAGGCGAGCAGTACTTC. It codes for CASSLAGAGGEQYF.